The 6 T cell receptor beta chains listed next were all sequenced from one sample in a study of blood T cell repertoires in COVID-19. Sequencing used immunoSEQ multiplex PCR; TCRdb keeps in-frame clones, though not all of them. The sample records roughly 15,000 clones, roughly nine tenths being singletons. The sample taken for sequencing was peripheral blood. The receptor set was obtained from a man aged 45-65 years with active COVID-19.

The chain links TRBV5-1 to TRBJ2-2; 13 bases match TRBD2. The junction had 2 bases not matched to a gene; V was cut back by 4 bases and J by 5 bases. This CDR3 has 15 residues. The germline V gene has CDR1 SGHRS and CDR2 YFSETQ. The CDR3 sequence is CASSTSGRGTGELFF. DNA for the CDR3: TGCGCCAGCAGCACTAGCGGGAGGGGAACCGGGGAGCTGTTTTTT. Variable domain in full (rest from reference TRBV5-1 and TRBJ2-2): KAGVTQTPRYLIKTRGQQVTLSCSPISGHRSVSWYQQTPGQGLQFLFEYFSETQRNKGNFPGRFSGRQFSNSRSEMNVSTLELGDSALYLCASSTSGRGTGELFFGEGSRLTVL.

The CDR3 reads CASSTRQGASKFF. The CDR3 nucleotides are TGTGCCAGCAGTACAAGACAGGGGGCGAGTAAGTTCTTC. The chain joins TRBV28 to TRBJ2-1, with TRBD1 identical over 10 bases. Per the germline V gene, CDR1 is MDHEN and CDR2 is SYDVKM. V shed 5 bases, J shed 14 bases, and the junction held 9 bases outside the gene matches. The CDR3 loop spans 13 amino acids.

This clone has only one observation. CDR3 DNA sequence: TGTGCCAGCAGCTCCGGCGGGAGTAGGCAAGAGACCCAGTACTTC. This translates into CASSSGGSRQETQYF. The chain carries TRBV5-4 and TRBJ2-5; 7 bases fit TRBD2. The CDR3 is 15 residues long. Trimming took 3 bases from V and 2 from J; bases not matched to a gene: 7. Germline CDR1 and CDR2: SGHNT and YYREEE (reference sequence).

The rearrangement links TRBV18 to TRBJ2-2; the match to TRBD2 covers 12 bases. V shed 2 bases, J shed 4 bases, and the junction held 2 bases outside the gene matches. This CDR3 has 16 amino acids. Germline values: CDR1 KGHSH, CDR2 LQKENI. CDR3 sequence (DNA): TGTGCCAGCTCACCAGGGACTAGCGGGTTCACCGGGGAGCTGTTTTTT. It is translated as CASSPGTSGFTGELFF.

V usage is TRBV25-1 and J usage is TRBJ1-2; D gene unclear. CDR1 and CDR2 from the germline V gene are MGHDK and SYGVNS. The CDR3 has 15 amino acids. The V gene lost 8 bases and the J gene lost 5 bases, with 21 bases spanning the gap. The CDR3 DNA reads TGTGCCAGCTCCCCGACCCGGGAATTGCGGTATGGCTACACCTTC. This translates into CASSPTRELRYGYTF.

The rearrangement links TRBV5-4 to TRBJ1-3, with TRBD1 matching over 8 bases. J lost 4 bases, V lost 1 base, and 4 bases had no gene match. The V gene's germline CDR1 is SGHNT and CDR2 YYREEE (reference sequence). The CDR3 sequence is 15 residues long. CDR3 in amino acids: CASSLPTGEGNTIYF. CDR3 DNA sequence: TGTGCCAGCAGCTTGCCGACAGGGGAAGGAAACACCATATATTTT. The whole variable domain, remainder taken from reference TRBV5-4 and TRBJ1-3, is ETGVTQSPTHLIKTRGQQVTLRCSSQSGHNTVSWYQQALGQGPQFIFQYYREEENGRGNFPPRFSGLQFPNYSSELNVNALELDDSALYLCASSLPTGEGNTIYFGEGSWLTVV.